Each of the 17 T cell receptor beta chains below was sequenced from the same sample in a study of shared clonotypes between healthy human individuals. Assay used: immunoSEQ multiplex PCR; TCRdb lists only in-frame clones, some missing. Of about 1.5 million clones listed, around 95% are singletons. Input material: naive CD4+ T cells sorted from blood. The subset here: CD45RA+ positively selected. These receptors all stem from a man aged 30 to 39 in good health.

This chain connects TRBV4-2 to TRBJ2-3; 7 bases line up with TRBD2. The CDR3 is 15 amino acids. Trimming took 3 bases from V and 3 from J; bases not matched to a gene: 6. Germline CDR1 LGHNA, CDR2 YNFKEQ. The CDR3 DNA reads TGTGCCAGCAGCCAGGAGACTAGCCTAACAGATACGCAGTATTTT. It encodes CASSQETSLTDTQYF.

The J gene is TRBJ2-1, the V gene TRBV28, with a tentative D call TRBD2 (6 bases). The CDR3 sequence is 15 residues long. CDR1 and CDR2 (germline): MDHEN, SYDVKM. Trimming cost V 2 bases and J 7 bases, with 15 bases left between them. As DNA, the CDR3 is TGTGCCAGCAGTTTACTGGGGACTCGATATAATGAGCAGTTCTTC. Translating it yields CASSLLGTRYNEQFF.

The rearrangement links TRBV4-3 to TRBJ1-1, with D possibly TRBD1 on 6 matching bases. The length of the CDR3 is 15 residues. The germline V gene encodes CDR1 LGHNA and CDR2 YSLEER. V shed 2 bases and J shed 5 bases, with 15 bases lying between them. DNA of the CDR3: TGCGCCAGCAGCCAACTGTGGGGGCATCGGACTGAAGCTTTCTTT. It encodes CASSQLWGHRTEAFF.

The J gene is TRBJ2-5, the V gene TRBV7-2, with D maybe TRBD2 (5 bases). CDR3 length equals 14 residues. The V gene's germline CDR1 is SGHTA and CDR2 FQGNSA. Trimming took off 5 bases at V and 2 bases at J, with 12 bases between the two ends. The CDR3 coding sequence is TGTGCCAGCAGCCTCTGGACTGGGCAAGAGACCCAGTACTTC. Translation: CASSLWTGQETQYF.

The CDR3 DNA follows: TGCGCCAGCAGCTTGGCCGTAGCGGGAAGCACAGATACGCAGTATTTT. Translation gives CASSLAVAGSTDTQYF. The J gene is TRBJ2-3, the V gene TRBV5-1; 8 bases fit TRBD2. The V segment lost 0 bases and the J segment 0 bases; nucleotides outside the gene matches: 3. The CDR3 spans 16 residues. Germline V lookup: CDR1 SGHRS, CDR2 YFSETQ.

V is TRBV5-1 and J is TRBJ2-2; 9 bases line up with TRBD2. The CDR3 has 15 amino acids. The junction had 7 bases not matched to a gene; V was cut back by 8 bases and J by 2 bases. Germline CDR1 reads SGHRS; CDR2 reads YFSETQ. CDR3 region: CASSGSATNTGELFF. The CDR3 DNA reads TGCGCCAGTAGCGGGAGCGCCACAAACACCGGGGAGCTGTTTTTT.

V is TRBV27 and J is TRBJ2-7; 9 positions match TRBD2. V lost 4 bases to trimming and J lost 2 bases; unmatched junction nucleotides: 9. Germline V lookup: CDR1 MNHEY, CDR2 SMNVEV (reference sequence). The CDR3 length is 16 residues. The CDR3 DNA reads TGTGCCAGCAGTTCCCGATCAGCGGGGGGAACCTACGAGCAGTACTTC. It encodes CASSSRSAGGTYEQYF.

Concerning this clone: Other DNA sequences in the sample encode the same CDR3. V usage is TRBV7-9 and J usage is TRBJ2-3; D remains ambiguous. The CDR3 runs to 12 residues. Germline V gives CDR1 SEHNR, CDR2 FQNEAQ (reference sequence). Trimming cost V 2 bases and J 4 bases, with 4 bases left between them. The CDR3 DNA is TGTGCCAGCAGCTTACTTTCAGATACGCAGTATTTT. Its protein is CASSLLSDTQYF.

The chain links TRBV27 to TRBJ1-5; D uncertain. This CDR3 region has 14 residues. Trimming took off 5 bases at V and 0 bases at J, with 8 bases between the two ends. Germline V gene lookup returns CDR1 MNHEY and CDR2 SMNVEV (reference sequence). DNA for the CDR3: TGTGCCAGCAGTAGAAGAAGTAGCAATCAGCCCCAGCATTTT. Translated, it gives CASSRRSSNQPQHF.

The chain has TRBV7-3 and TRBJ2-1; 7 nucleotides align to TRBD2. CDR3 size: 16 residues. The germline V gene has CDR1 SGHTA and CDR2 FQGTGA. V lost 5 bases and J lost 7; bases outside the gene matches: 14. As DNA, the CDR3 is TGTGCCAGCAGCCTAGGAGTTGCGGGAGCTGGGAATGAGCAGTTCTTC. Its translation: CASSLGVAGAGNEQFF.

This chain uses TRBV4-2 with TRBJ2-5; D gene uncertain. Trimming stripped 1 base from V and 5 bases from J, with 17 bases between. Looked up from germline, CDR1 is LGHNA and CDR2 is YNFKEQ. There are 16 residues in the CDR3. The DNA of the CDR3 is TGTGCCAGCAGCCAAGGGGTGAACCTGAAAGTCGAGACCCAGTACTTC. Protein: CASSQGVNLKVETQYF.

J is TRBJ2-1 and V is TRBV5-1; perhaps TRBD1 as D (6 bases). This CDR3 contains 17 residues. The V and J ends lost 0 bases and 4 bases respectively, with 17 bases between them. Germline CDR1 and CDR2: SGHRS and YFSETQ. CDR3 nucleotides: TGCGCCAGCAGCTTGGGGACAGCAAGAATTTCATACAATGAGCAGTTCTTC. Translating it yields CASSLGTARISYNEQFF.

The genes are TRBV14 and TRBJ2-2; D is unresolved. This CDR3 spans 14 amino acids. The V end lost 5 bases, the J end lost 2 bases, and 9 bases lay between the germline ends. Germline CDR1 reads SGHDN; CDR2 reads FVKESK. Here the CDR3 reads CASSSRINTGELFF. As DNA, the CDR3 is TGTGCCAGCAGCTCTCGGATCAACACCGGGGAGCTGTTTTTT.

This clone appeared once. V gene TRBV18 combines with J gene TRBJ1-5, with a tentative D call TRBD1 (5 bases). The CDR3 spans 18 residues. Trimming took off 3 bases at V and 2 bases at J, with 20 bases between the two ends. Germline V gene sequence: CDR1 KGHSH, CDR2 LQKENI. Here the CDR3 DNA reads TGTGCCAGCTCACCGACTCTGGCGGGCGGGGGTGGCAATCAGCCCCAGCATTTT. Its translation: CASSPTLAGGGGNQPQHF. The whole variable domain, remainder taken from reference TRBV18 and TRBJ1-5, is NAGVMQNPRHLVRRRGQEARLRCSPMKGHSHVYWYRQLPEEGLKFMVYLQKENIIDESGMPKERFSAEFPKEGPSILRIQQVVRGDSAAYFCASSPTLAGGGGNQPQHFGDGTRLSIL.

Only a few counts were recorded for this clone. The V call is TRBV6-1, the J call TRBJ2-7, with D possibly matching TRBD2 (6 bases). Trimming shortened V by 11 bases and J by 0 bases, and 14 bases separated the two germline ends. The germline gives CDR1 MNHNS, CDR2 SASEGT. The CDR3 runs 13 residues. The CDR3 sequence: CAGGSGYSYEQYF. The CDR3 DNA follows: TGTGCCGGGGGTAGCGGCTACTCCTACGAGCAGTACTTC.

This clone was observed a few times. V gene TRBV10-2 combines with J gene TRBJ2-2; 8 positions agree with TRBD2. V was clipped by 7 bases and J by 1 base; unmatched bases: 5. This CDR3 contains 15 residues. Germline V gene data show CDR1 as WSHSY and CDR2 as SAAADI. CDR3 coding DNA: TGCGCCAGCAAGGAACTAGCGGAGAACACCGGGGAGCTGTTTTTT. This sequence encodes CASKELAENTGELFF.

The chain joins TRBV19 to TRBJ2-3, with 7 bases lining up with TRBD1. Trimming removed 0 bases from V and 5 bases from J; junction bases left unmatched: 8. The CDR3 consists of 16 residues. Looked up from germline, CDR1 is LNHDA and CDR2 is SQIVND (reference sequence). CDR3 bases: TGTGCCAGTAGTATAGATAGGACAGGATTTCGAGATACGCAGTATTTT. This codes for CASSIDRTGFRDTQYF.